This T cell receptor (beta chain) was identified during a study of beta chain features in type 1 diabetes. Expressed TCRB transcripts got sequenced, as all isolated RNA was reverse transcribed. This table comes from immunoSEQ multiplex PCR, and its TCRdb copy is limited to in-frame clones, with some not included. Of 600,000 to 650,000 clones listed, less than 20% are singletons. With 6 bases clipped from V and 7 bases from J, the junction kept 11 bases outside the gene matches. CDR1 and CDR2 from the germline V gene are LNHDA and SQIVND (reference sequence). The CDR3 has 16 amino acids. The TCR originated in a man aged 18 to 29 in good health. Sequencing used naive CD4+ T cells from blood. V gene TRBV19 combines with J gene TRBJ2-7, with 14 nucleotides matching TRBD2. The CDR3 nucleotides read TGTGCCAGTAGAACGACTAGCGGGAGGGCCATTGGGGAGCAGTACTTC. Translated: CASRTTSGRAIGEQYF. The full variable domain, its missing parts supplied by reference TRBV19 and TRBJ2-7, is DGGITQSPKYLFRKEGQNVTLSCEQNLNHDAMYWYRQDPGQGLRLIYYSQIVNDFQKGDIAEGYSVSREKKESFPLTVTSAQKNPTAFYLCASRTTSGRAIGEQYFGPGTRLTVT.